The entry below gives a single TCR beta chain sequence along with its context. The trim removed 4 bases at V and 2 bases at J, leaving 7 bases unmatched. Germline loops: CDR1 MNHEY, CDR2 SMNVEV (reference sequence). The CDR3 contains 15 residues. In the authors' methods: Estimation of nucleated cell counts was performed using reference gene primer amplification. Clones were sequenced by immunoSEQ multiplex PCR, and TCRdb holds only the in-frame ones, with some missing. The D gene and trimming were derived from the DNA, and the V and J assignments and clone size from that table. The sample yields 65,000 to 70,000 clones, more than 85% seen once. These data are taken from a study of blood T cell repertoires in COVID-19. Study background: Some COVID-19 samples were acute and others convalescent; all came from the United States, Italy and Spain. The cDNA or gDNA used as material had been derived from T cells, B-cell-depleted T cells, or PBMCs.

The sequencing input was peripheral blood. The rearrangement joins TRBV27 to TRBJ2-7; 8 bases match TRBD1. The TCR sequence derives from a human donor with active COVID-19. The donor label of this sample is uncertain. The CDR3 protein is CASSYNLDRAYEQYF. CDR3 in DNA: TGTGCCAGCAGTTACAATCTGGACAGGGCCTACGAGCAGTACTTC.